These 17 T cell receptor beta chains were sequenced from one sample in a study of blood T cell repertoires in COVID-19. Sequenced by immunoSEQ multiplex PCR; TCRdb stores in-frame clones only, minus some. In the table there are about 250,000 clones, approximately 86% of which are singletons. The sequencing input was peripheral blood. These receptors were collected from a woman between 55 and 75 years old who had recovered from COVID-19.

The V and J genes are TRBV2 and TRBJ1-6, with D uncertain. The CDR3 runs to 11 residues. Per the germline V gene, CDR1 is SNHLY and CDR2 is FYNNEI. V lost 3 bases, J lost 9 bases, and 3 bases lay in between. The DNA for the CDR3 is TGTGCCAGCAGTGAGAGTTCACCCCTCCACTTT. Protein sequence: CASSESSPLHF.

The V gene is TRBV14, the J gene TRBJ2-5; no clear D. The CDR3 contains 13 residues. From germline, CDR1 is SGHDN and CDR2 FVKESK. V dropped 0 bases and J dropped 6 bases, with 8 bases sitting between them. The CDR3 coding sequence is TGTGCCAGCAGCCAAGATGAGGTCCAGACCCAGTACTTC. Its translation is CASSQDEVQTQYF.

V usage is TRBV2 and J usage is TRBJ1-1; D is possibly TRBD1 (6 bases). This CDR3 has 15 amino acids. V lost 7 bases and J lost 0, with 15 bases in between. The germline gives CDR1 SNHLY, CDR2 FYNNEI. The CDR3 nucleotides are TGTGCCAGCATGTCAGGCAGGGGCATGAACACTGAAGCTTTCTTT. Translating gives CASMSGRGMNTEAFF.

CDR3 sequence reads: CASSLQGQVIETQYF. The DNA of the CDR3 is TGCGCCAGCAGCTTACAGGGACAGGTAATAGAGACCCAGTACTTC. This chain links TRBV5-1 with TRBJ2-5; the match to TRBD1 covers 8 bases. The CDR3 is 15 amino acids. V was pared by 2 bases and J by 4 bases, with 7 bases of the junction left unmatched. CDR1 and CDR2 (germline): SGHRS, YFSETQ.

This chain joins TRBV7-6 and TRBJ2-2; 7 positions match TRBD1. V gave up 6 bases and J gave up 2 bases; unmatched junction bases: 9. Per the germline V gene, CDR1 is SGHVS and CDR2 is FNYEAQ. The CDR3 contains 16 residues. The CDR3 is CASRSPGQHNTGELFF. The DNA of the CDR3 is TGTGCCAGCAGATCCCCGGGACAGCATAACACCGGGGAGCTGTTTTTT.

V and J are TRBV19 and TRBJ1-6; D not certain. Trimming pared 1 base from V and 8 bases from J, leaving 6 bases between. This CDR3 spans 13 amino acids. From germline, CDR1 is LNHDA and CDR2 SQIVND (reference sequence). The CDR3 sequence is CASSIVGDSPLHF. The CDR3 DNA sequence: TGTGCCAGTAGTATAGTGGGAGATTCACCCCTCCACTTT.

The CDR3 nucleotides are TGTGCCAGTAGTCCCGGGACAGGGGGCGTTGAAAAACTGTTTTTT. Its translation: CASSPGTGGVEKLFF. The genes are TRBV19 and TRBJ1-4; 12 bases match TRBD1. V was clipped by 5 bases and J by 7 bases; unmatched bases: 5. The CDR3 length is 15 residues. Germline V gene lookup returns CDR1 LNHDA and CDR2 SQIVND (reference sequence).

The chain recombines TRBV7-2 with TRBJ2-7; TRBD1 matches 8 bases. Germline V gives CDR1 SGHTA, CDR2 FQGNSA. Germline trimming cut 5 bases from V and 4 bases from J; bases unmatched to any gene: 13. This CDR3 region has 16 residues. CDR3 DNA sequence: TGTGCCAGCAGCGAAGCTGGACAGGGTGGAATATACGAGCAGTACTTC. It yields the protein CASSEAGQGGIYEQYF.

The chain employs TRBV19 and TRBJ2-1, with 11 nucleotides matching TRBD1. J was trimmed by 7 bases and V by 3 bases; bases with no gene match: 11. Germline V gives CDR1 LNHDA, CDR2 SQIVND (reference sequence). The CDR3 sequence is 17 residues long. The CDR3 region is CASSILAGQGAKNEQFF. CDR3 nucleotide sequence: TGTGCCAGTAGTATCCTCGCTGGACAGGGGGCGAAAAATGAGCAGTTCTTC.

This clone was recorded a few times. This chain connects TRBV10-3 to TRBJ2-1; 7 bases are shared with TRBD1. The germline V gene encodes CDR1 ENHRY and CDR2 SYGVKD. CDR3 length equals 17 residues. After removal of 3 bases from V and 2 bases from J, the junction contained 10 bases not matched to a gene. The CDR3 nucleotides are TGTGCCATCAGTGATATCCTCGGGGACAGCCCCTACAATGAGCAGTTCTTC. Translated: CAISDILGDSPYNEQFF.

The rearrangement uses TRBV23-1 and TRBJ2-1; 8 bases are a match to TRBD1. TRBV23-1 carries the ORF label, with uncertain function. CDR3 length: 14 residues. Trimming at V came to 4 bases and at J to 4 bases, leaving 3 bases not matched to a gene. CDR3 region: CASSLRQGYNEQFF. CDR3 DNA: TGCGCCAGCAGTCTTAGACAGGGGTACAATGAGCAGTTCTTC.

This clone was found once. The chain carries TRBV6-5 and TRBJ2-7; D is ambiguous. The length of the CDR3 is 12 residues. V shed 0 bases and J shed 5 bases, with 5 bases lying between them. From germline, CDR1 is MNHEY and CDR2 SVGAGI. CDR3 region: CASSYSGHEQYF. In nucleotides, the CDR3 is TGTGCCAGCAGTTACTCCGGTCACGAGCAGTACTTC.

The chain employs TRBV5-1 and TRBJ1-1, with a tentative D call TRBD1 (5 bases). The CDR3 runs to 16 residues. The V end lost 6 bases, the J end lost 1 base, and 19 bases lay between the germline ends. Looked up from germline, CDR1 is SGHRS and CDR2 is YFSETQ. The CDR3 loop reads CASTSTLGGENTEAFF. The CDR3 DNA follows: TGCGCCAGCACCTCCACCCTGGGGGGGGAGAACACTGAAGCTTTCTTT.

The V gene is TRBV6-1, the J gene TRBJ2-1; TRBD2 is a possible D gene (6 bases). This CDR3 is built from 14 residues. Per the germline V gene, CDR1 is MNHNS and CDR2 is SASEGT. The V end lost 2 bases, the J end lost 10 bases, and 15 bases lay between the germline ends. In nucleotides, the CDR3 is TGTGCCAGCAGTGAATTGGGACTGGGGATGGAGCAGTTCTTC. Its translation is CASSELGLGMEQFF.

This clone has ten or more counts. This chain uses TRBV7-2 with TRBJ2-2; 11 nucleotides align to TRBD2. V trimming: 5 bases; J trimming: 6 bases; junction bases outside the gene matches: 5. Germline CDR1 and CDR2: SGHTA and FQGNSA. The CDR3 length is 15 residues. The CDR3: CASSALAGEAGELFF. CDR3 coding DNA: TGTGCCAGCAGCGCACTAGCGGGGGAGGCCGGGGAGCTGTTTTTT.

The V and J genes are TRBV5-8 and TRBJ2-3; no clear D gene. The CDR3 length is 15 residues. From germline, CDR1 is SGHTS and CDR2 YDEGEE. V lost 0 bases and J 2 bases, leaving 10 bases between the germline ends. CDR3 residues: CASSLGLDYTDTQYF. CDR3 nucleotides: TGTGCCAGCAGCTTGGGACTCGATTACACAGATACGCAGTATTTT.

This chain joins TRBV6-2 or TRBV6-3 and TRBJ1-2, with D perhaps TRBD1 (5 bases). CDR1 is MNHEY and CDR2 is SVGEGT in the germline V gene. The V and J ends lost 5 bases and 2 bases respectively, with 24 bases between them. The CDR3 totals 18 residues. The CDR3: CASSPQGSPNSPNYGYTF. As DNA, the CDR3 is TGTGCCAGCAGTCCCCAGGGATCACCTAACTCCCCAAACTATGGCTACACCTTC.